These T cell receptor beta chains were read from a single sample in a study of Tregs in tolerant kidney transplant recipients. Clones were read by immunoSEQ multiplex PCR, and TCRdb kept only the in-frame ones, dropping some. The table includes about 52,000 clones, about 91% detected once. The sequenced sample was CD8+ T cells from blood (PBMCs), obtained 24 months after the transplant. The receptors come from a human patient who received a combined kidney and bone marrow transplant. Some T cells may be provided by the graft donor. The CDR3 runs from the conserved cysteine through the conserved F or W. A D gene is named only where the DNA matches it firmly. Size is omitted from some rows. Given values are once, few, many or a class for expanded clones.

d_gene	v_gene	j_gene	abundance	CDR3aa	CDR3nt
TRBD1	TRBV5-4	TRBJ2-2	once	CASSSTGDIGELFF	TGTGCCAGCAGTTCAACAGGGGATATCGGGGAGCTGTTTTTT
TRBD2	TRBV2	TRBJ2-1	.	CASSVGGGSYNEQFF	TGTGCCAGCAGTGTCGGCGGGGGCTCCTACAATGAGCAGTTCTTC
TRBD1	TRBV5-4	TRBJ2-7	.	CASSLAGQVSYEQYF	TGTGCCAGCAGCTTGGCGGGACAGGTCTCCTACGAGCAGTACTTC
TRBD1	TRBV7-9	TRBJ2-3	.	CASSLVGQGTDTQYF	TGTGCCAGCAGCTTAGTCGGACAGGGCACAGATACGCAGTATTTT
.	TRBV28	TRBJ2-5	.	CASSTRMNQETQYF	TGTGCCAGCAGTACAAGAATGAACCAAGAGACCCAGTACTTC
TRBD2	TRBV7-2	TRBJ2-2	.	CASSLQGLAGLYTGELFF	TGTGCCAGCAGCTTACAAGGACTAGCGGGCCTTTACACCGGGGAGCTGTTTTTT
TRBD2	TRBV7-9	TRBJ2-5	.	CASSTTSGSGETQYF	TGTGCCAGCAGTACAACTAGCGGGAGCGGAGAGACCCAGTACTTC
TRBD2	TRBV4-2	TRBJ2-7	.	CASSRLIPLAGDNEQYF	TGTGCCAGCAGCCGCCTAATCCCACTAGCGGGGGACAACGAGCAGTACTTC
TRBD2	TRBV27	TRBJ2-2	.	CASSPGTSGVTGELFF	TGTGCCAGCAGCCCCGGGACTAGCGGGGTTACCGGGGAGCTGTTTTTT
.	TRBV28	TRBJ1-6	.	CASHAVGNSPLHF	TGTGCCAGCCACGCTGTCGGTAATTCCCCCCTCCACTTT
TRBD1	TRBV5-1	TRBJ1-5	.	CASSPTGGVQPQHF	TGCGCCAGCAGCCCGACAGGGGGCGTACAGCCCCAGCATTTT
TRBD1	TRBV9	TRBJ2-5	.	CASSVGFRGQETQYF	TGTGCCAGCAGCGTAGGTTTCAGGGGGCAGGAGACCCAGTACTTC
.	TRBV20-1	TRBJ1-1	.	CSPGRDTEAFF	TGCAGTCCCGGTCGGGACACTGAAGCTTTCTTT
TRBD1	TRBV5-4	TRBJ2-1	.	CASSIRTGGHNEQFF	TGTGCCAGCAGCATTCGGACAGGGGGCCACAATGAGCAGTTCTTC
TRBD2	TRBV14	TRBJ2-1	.	CASSQVSSGRSEQFF	TGTGCCAGCAGCCAAGTTTCTAGCGGGAGGTCTGAGCAGTTCTTC
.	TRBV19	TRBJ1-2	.	CASSIKGGGLYSYGYTF	TGTGCCAGTAGTATCAAAGGAGGAGGGCTTTATAGCTATGGCTACACCTTC
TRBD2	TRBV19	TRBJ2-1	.	CASSVGTSGYNEQFF	TGTGCCAGTAGTGTGGGGACTAGCGGTTACAATGAGCAGTTCTTC
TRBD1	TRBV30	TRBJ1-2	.	CAWRFLGQDYGYTF	TGTGCCTGGAGGTTTCTTGGACAGGACTATGGCTACACCTTC
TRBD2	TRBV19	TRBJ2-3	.	CASSIWTSGTDTQYF	TGTGCCAGTAGTATTTGGACTAGCGGCACAGATACGCAGTATTTT
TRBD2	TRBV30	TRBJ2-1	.	CAWGGLAGGGNEQFF	TGTGCCTGGGGGGGACTAGCGGGAGGTGGTAATGAGCAGTTCTTC
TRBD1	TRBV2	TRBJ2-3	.	CASSGTGWSTDTQYF	TGTGCCAGCAGTGGGACAGGGTGGAGCACAGATACGCAGTATTTT
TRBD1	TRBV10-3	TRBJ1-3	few	CAIRPGQGTGNTIYF	TGTGCCATCAGACCGGGACAGGGCACTGGAAACACCATATATTTT
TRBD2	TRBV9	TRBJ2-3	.	CASSAEGLAGGYADTQYF	TGTGCCAGCAGCGCCGAGGGACTAGCGGGAGGATATGCAGATACGCAGTATTTT
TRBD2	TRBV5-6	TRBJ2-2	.	CASSLTSGRGELFF	TGTGCCAGCAGCTTGACTAGCGGGAGGGGGGAGCTGTTTTTT
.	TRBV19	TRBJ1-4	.	CASSQGFIATNEKLFF	TGTGCCAGTAGTCAGGGCTTTATAGCAACTAATGAAAAACTGTTTTTT
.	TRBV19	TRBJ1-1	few	CASRTVFNTEAFF	TGTGCCAGCAGGACAGTCTTTAACACTGAAGCTTTCTTT
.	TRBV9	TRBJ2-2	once	CASSAPSTGRVTGELFF	TGTGCCAGCAGCGCCCCTTCGACAGGTCGGGTCACCGGGGAGCTGTTTTTT
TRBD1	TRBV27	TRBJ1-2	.	CASSTYSGTGALWF	TGTGCCAGCAGTACCTATTCCGGGACAGGGGCCCTCTGGTTC
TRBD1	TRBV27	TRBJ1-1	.	CATIPGQGGLNTEAFF	TGTGCCACCATACCGGGACAGGGGGGCCTGAACACTGAAGCTTTCTTT
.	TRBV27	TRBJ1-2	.	CASSSRQALANYGYTF	TGTGCCAGCAGCTCCAGACAGGCGCTAGCTAACTATGGCTACACCTTC
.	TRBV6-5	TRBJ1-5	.	CASSLQNSNQPQHF	TGTGCCAGCAGTTTACAGAATAGCAATCAGCCCCAGCATTTT
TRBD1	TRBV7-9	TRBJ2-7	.	CASETGTGVREQYF	TGTGCCAGTGAGACCGGGACAGGGGTTCGCGAGCAGTACTTC
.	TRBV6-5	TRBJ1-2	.	CASSLLVGGSVSGYTF	TGTGCCAGCAGTTTACTGGTCGGGGGATCGGTATCTGGCTACACCTTC
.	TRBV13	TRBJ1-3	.	CASSSQVYSGNTIYF	TGTGCCAGCAGCTCGCAGGTTTACTCTGGAAACACCATATATTTT
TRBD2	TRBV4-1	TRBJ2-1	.	CASSHSGSTRAEQFF	TGCGCCAGCAGCCATAGCGGGAGCACCAGGGCAGAGCAGTTCTTC
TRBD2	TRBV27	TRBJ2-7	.	CASSSYIGGLAPYEQYF	TGTGCCAGCAGTTCATACATAGGCGGACTAGCCCCCTACGAGCAGTACTTC
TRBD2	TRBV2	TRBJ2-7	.	CASSETSGMSYEQYF	TGTGCCAGCAGTGAAACTAGCGGGATGTCCTACGAGCAGTACTTC
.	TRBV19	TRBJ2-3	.	CASSLASADTQYF	TGTGCCAGTAGCCTAGCTAGCGCCGATACGCAGTATTTT
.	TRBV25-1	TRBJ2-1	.	CASSEYGDNEQFF	TGTGCCAGCAGTGAATACGGGGACAATGAGCAGTTCTTC
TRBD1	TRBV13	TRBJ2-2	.	CASSLSSPGQGGSGDTGELFF	TGTGCCAGCAGCTTATCAAGCCCGGGACAGGGAGGATCAGGGGACACCGGGGAGCTGTTTTTT
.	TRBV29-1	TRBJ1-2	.	CSVESQGMGGYTF	TGCAGCGTTGAGTCTCAGGGAATGGGGGGCTACACCTTC
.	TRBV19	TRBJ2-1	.	CASSMYEVTYNEQFF	TGTGCCAGTAGTATGTATGAGGTCACCTACAATGAGCAGTTCTTC
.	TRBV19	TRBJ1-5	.	CASRGVGNQPQHF	TGTGCCAGTAGGGGAGTCGGAAATCAGCCCCAGCATTTT
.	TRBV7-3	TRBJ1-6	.	CASSLGGGSPLHF	TGTGCCAGCAGCTTAGGCGGTGGTTCACCCCTCCACTTT
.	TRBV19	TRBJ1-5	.	CASSIVDNHNQPQHF	TGTGCCAGTAGTATAGTCGACAACCACAATCAGCCCCAGCATTTT
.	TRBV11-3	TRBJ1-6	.	CASSLGDSPLHF	TGTGCCAGCAGCTTAGGAGATTCACCCCTCCACTTT
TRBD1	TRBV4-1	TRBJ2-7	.	CASSLSGTGSYEQYF	TGCGCCAGCAGCCTTTCCGGGACAGGCTCCTACGAGCAGTACTTC
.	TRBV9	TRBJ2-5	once	CASSAGVNQETQYF	TGTGCCAGCAGCGCGGGGGTGAACCAAGAGACCCAGTACTTC
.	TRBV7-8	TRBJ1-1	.	CASSSMTGNTEAFF	TGTGCCAGCAGCTCCATGACAGGGAACACTGAAGCTTTCTTT
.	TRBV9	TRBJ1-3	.	CASSGGGYSGNTIYF	TGTGCCAGCAGCGGGGGGGGTTACTCTGGAAACACCATATATTTT